This TCR beta chain was recorded in a study of blood T cell repertoires in COVID-19. Background on the study: Italy, Spain and the United States were the sources of the convalescent and acute COVID-19 samples. Sample material is recorded as cDNA or gDNA derived from T cells, B-cell-depleted T cells, or PBMCs.

Libraries were prepared by immunoSEQ multiplex PCR; TCRdb keeps only in-frame clonotypes and omits some of them. The sample lists under 200,000 clones; roughly 75% were seen once. Trimming pared 1 base from V and 4 bases from J, leaving 10 bases between. Germline CDR1 reads SGHVS; CDR2 reads FQNEAQ. CDR3 size: 14 residues. This clone was seen only a few times. The chain combines TRBV7-8 with TRBJ1-1; D is ambiguous. This TCR came from a man in his 70s with active or convalescent COVID-19. Material for sequencing was peripheral blood. The CDR3 DNA reads as TGTGCCAGCAGCTTAGTTCCAAGAGGCACTGAAGCTTTCTTT. Amino acids: CASSLVPRGTEAFF.